Each of the 25 T cell receptor beta chains below was sequenced from the same sample in a study of CDR3 diversity in severe acne. MiXCR, applied by TCRdb to the PCR reads, yields one record per CDR3 protein. Of almost 85,000 distinct CDR3 sequences in the sample, about 54% were seen once. Material for sequencing was blood. All receptors derive from a male donor in good health, without acne.

This rearrangement joins TRBV10-1 to TRBJ1-2; 9 positions agree with TRBD1. Germline trimming cut 6 bases from V and 3 bases from J; bases unmatched to any gene: 8. The CDR3 consists of 15 residues. Per the germline V gene, CDR1 is WNHNN and CDR2 is SYGVQD (reference sequence). This CDR3 reads CASRARDREYYGYTF. In DNA form, the CDR3 reads TGCGCCAGCAGGGCACGGGACAGGGAATACTATGGCTACACCTTC.

The chain recombines TRBV13 with TRBJ1-5; 9 bases are a match to TRBD1. The CDR3 totals 16 residues. Trimming cost V 3 bases and J 1 base; bases outside gene matches: 4. CDR1 is PRHDT, CDR2 FYEKMQ, per germline (reference sequence). Here the CDR3 reads CASSFGQGISNQPQHF. CDR3 coding DNA: TGTGCCAGCAGCTTCGGACAGGGGATAAGCAATCAGCCCCAGCATTTT.

The chain has TRBV15 and TRBJ1-2, with D possibly being TRBD1 (6 bases). V lost 5 bases and J 10 bases, leaving 11 bases between the germline ends. The length of the CDR3 is 11 residues. Germline lookup yields CDR1 LNHNV and CDR2 YYDKDF (reference sequence). The CDR3 loop is CATSERTVYTF. CDR3 DNA: TGTGCCACCAGCGAAAGGACAGTCTACACCTTC.

This clonotype appeared a few times. The J gene is TRBJ1-1, the V gene TRBV29-1; D gene unclear. The CDR3 contains 12 residues. V lost 1 base to trimming and J lost 1 base, with 4 bases between them. Germline V gene data show CDR1 as SQVTM and CDR2 as ANQGSEA. This CDR3 is CSVEGRNTEAFF. CDR3 nucleotides: TGCAGCGTTGAAGGTCGGAACACTGAAGCTTTCTTT.

This clonotype was counted at least ten times. The rearrangement joins TRBV12-3 or TRBV12-4 to TRBJ2-2; perhaps TRBD2 as D (6 bases). Trimming removed 10 bases from V and 6 bases from J, with 21 bases in between. CDR3 length equals 15 residues. The CDR3 reads CAILGREKGPGELFF. The CDR3 nucleotides are TGTGCCATCCTCGGACGGGAGAAGGGGCCCGGGGAGCTGTTTTTT.

CDR3 sequence reads: CASSLVGQSYEQYF. As DNA, the CDR3 is TGTGCCAGCAGCTTGGTCGGGCAGTCCTACGAGCAGTACTTC. This chain links TRBV5-8 with TRBJ2-5; no definite D call. The end of the DNA aligns better with TRBJ2-7, so the J call may be wrong. This CDR3 has 14 residues. CDR1 SGHTS and CDR2 YDEGEE come from the germline V gene.

In this sample, this clonotype turned up a few times. This chain connects TRBV3-1 to TRBJ2-2; D remains unclear. Deletions cut 7 bases from V and 3 bases from J, with 6 bases between. The CDR3 totals 12 residues. Looked up from germline, CDR1 is LGHDT and CDR2 is YNNKEL (reference sequence). CDR3 amino acids: CASTTYTGELFF. CDR3 sequence (DNA): TGTGCCAGCACCACATACACCGGGGAGCTGTTTTTT.

The rearrangement joins TRBV6-1 to TRBJ1-2, with D hard to call. Trimming stripped 5 bases from V and 8 bases from J, with 18 bases between. Germline CDR1 reads MNHNS; CDR2 reads SASEGT. This CDR3 has 14 residues. The CDR3 DNA reads TGTGCCAGCAGTTATCCCGACACGTCCTTGGGCTACACCTTC. This codes for CASSYPDTSLGYTF.

In its sample, this clonotype was seen a few times. This chain connects TRBV2 to TRBJ2-7; D is tentatively TRBD1 or TRBD2 (5 bases each). CDR1 is SNHLY, CDR2 FYNNEI, per germline. The CDR3 length is 14 residues. Trimming left V 3 bases short and J 4 bases short, with 13 bases between. The CDR3 DNA follows: TGTGCCAGCAGTGAGTCGAGGGGAAGTTACGAGCAGTACTTC. The encoded protein is CASSESRGSYEQYF.

Many counts were recorded for this clonotype. The rearrangement joins TRBV5-6 to TRBJ2-7, with 11 bases matching TRBD2. The germline V gene encodes CDR1 SGHDT and CDR2 YYEEEE. V was clipped by 6 bases and J by 3 bases; unmatched bases: 5. The length of the CDR3 is 14 residues. CDR3 sequence (DNA): TGTGCCAGCAACAAAGGGACTAGCGGCTACGAGCAGTACTTC. Its translation: CASNKGTSGYEQYF.

The chain uses TRBV25-1 and TRBJ2-7, with 9 bases fitting TRBD1. V trimming: 4 bases; J trimming: 4 bases; junction bases outside the gene matches: 8. CDR1 is MGHDK and CDR2 is SYGVNS in the germline V gene. This CDR3 comprises 15 residues. CDR3 nucleotides: TGTGCCAGCAGTGCCCGCGGGACAGGGTTTTACGAGCAGTACTTC. It codes for CASSARGTGFYEQYF.

About this clonotype: Given the absence of the conserved phenylalanine or tryptophan at the CDR3 end, a read error is likely. The DNA of the CDR3 is TGTGCCAGCAGTGTTCCCACGTGTTATTCCAAAGACACCCAGTACTCC. It is translated as CASSVPTCYSKDTQYS. The rearrangement uses TRBV6-1 and TRBJ2-5; D ambiguous. This CDR3 has 16 amino acids. In germline, CDR1 is MNHNS, CDR2 SASEGT.

This clonotype was detected ten times or more. V usage is TRBV11-3 and J usage is TRBJ2-2; D uncertain. CDR3 length: 13 amino acids. Per germline, CDR1 SGHNT and CDR2 YENEEA. The V end was cut by 5 bases, the J end by 2 bases, with 6 bases between. CDR3 residues: CASSPSNTGELFF. The CDR3 DNA reads as TGTGCCAGCAGCCCCTCTAACACCGGGGAGCTGTTTTTT.

The table lists this clonotype with a count of one. The CDR3 coding sequence is TGTGCCAGTGGGGAACTAGGGGGAGATGGGAACACTGAAGCTTTCTTT. It yields the protein CASGELGGDGNTEAFF. The chain couples TRBV19 to TRBJ1-1; tentatively, D is TRBD1 (6 bases). The CDR3 runs to 16 residues. Germline V gene sequence: CDR1 LNHDA, CDR2 SQIVND (reference sequence). The V gene lost 8 bases and the J gene lost 1 base, with 20 bases spanning the gap.

This clonotype was detected only once. The chain uses TRBV10-3 and TRBJ1-4; D is unclear. Germline V gene sequence: CDR1 ENHRY, CDR2 SYGVKD. The CDR3 extends over 14 amino acids. V lost 9 bases and J 13 bases, leaving 24 bases between the germline ends. The CDR3 DNA is TGTGCCATTGGCCCTAGTAATGGTGGTGGAAGACTGTTTTTT. It encodes CAIGPSNGGGRLFF.

This clonotype is labeled medium-sized. V gene TRBV10-2 combines with J gene TRBJ1-3; no firm D call. In germline, CDR1 is WSHSY, CDR2 SAAADI. The CDR3 has 17 amino acids. The V gene lost 0 bases and the J gene lost 2 bases, with 14 bases spanning the gap. The CDR3 sequence is CASSESPQTPTGNTIYF. The CDR3 nucleotides read TGCGCCAGCAGTGAGTCGCCACAGACACCTACTGGAAACACCATATATTTT.

This sequence joins TRBV20-1 and TRBJ2-3; possibly TRBD2 for D (5 bases). V was pared by 1 base and J by 11 bases, with 19 bases between. The CDR3 has 14 amino acids. Germline values: CDR1 DFQATT, CDR2 SNEGSKA (reference sequence). CDR3 nucleotide sequence: TGCAGTGCTAGAGTGGGGAGCTCCTACAATGAGCAGTATTTT. It is translated as CSARVGSSYNEQYF.

This rearrangement joins TRBV4-2 to TRBJ2-1, with 14 positions matching TRBD2. CDR3 size: 16 residues. From germline, CDR1 is LGHNA and CDR2 YNFKEQ. The V segment lost 3 bases and the J segment 6 bases; nucleotides outside the gene matches: 4. The CDR3 region has the DNA TGTGCCAGCAGCCAGGGGACTAGCGGGAGTAGCAATGAGCAGTTCTTC. This sequence encodes CASSQGTSGSSNEQFF.

The rearrangement uses TRBV2 and TRBJ2-1, with 14 positions matching TRBD2. CDR1 SNHLY and CDR2 FYNNEI come from the germline V gene. The V gene end was trimmed by 6 bases and the J gene end by 8 bases; junction bases not matched to a gene: 6. The CDR3 totals 15 residues. CDR3 loop: CASRQGLAGGDEQFF. The DNA for the CDR3 is TGTGCCAGCAGACAAGGACTAGCGGGGGGCGATGAGCAGTTCTTC.

In its sample, this clonotype is medium-sized. The V gene is TRBV25-1, the J gene TRBJ1-1; no reliable D call. Germline values: CDR1 MGHDK, CDR2 SYGVNS. V was clipped by 4 bases and J by 0 bases, with 9 bases between them. The CDR3 is 14 amino acids. The CDR3 DNA follows: TGTGCCAGCAGTGCCGGACTGTTGAACACTGAAGCTTTCTTT. Its protein product is CASSAGLLNTEAFF.

V usage is TRBV7-4 and J usage is TRBJ2-5; D might be TRBD1 or TRBD2, each matching 5 bases. Germline CDR1 SGHVT, CDR2 SQSDAQ. V was clipped by 1 base and J by 4 bases, with 16 bases between them. This CDR3 is 16 amino acids long. As DNA, the CDR3 is TGTGCCAGCAGCTTAGTGGAAGGTAGGGGACGAGAGACCCAGTACTTC. Translation gives CASSLVEGRGRETQYF. The full variable domain, in which reference TRBV7-4 and TRBJ2-5 provide the parts outside the CDR3, is GAGVSQSPRYKVAKRGRDVALRCDSISGHVTLYWYRQTLGQGSEVLTYSQSDAQRDKSGRPSGRFSAERPERSVSTLKIQRTEQGDSAVYLCASSLVEGRGRETQYFGPGTRLLVL.

In DNA form, the CDR3 reads TGTGCCACCAGCAGAGAACTGCCCCTCTCAGTATCCGGTCAGCCCCAGCATTTT. Encoded protein: CATSRELPLSVSGQPQHF. The chain carries TRBV15 and TRBJ1-5; D gene uncertain. The CDR3 totals 18 residues. The V end lost 0 bases, the J end lost 6 bases, and 21 bases lay between the germline ends. Germline V gives CDR1 LNHNV, CDR2 YYDKDF (reference sequence).

This clonotype was counted at least ten times. The rearrangement joins TRBV7-2 to TRBJ2-1; weak D call: TRBD2 (7 bases). Germline lookup yields CDR1 SGHTA and CDR2 FQGNSA. The CDR3 spans 16 residues. V was clipped by 1 base and J by 6 bases, with 16 bases between them. The CDR3 DNA reads as TGTGCCAGCAGCTTAGGGGGGGGCCCGCGGGTCAATGAGCAGTTCTTC. As protein: CASSLGGGPRVNEQFF.

The V call is TRBV25-1, the J call TRBJ1-2; D is uncertain. The CDR3 is 14 amino acids. Trimming pared 1 base from V and 0 bases from J, leaving 6 bases between. The V gene's germline CDR1 is MGHDK and CDR2 SYGVNS. The CDR3 DNA follows: TGTGCCAGCAGTGAATTGAATCCTAACTATGGCTACACCTTC. Translated, it gives CASSELNPNYGYTF.

The J gene is TRBJ2-5, the V gene TRBV7-9; 10 bases fit TRBD2. The CDR3 loop spans 15 amino acids. With 1 base clipped from V and 1 base from J, the junction kept 0 bases outside the gene matches. The germline V gene has CDR1 SEHNR and CDR2 FQNEAQ (reference sequence). CDR3 sequence: CASSLEREGQETQYF. CDR3 in DNA: TGTGCCAGCAGCTTAGAGCGGGAGGGCCAAGAGACCCAGTACTTC. Combining the CDR3 with reference TRBV7-9 and TRBJ2-5 gives the whole variable domain DTGVSQNPRHKITKRGQNVTFRCDPISEHNRLYWYRQTLGQGPEFLTYFQNEAQLEKSRLLSDRFSAERPKGSFSTLEIQRTEQGDSAMYLCASSLEREGQETQYFGPGTRLLVL.